These 4 T cell receptor beta chains originate from one sample sequenced in a study of identifying expanded T cells in peripheral blood. The protocol was immunoSEQ multiplex PCR, while the TCRdb copy is restricted to in-frame clones and leaves out a portion. The sample lists some 93,000 clones; 70% to 90% were seen once. Sequences were obtained from blood. These receptors were collected from a person aged 18 to 75 in good health.

V gene TRBV6-4 combines with J gene TRBJ2-6; the D is unclear. V was shortened by 0 bases and J by 4 bases, with 10 bases between the two germline ends. The CDR3 is made up of 16 amino acids. Germline CDR1 reads MRHNA; CDR2 reads SNTAGT. The CDR3 protein is CASSDSVGPGANVLTF. Written as DNA, the CDR3 is TGTGCCAGCAGTGACTCCGTCGGTCCCGGGGCCAACGTCCTGACTTTC.

This clone is a singleton in its sample. The chain joins TRBV19 to TRBJ2-1; 8 positions agree with TRBD2. Germline lookup yields CDR1 LNHDA and CDR2 SQIVND (reference sequence). The CDR3 runs 21 residues. With V trimmed by 4 bases and J by 2 bases, 22 bases remained unmatched. The CDR3 DNA follows: TGTGCCAGTAGTAGGGCTCCCAAGTTGAGCGGGAGCGTCATACCCTACAATGAGCAGTTCTTC. Encoded protein: CASSRAPKLSGSVIPYNEQFF.

V usage is TRBV7-7 and J usage is TRBJ1-4; D possibly corresponds to TRBD1 (5 bases). CDR3 length: 13 residues. The V gene's germline CDR1 is SSHAT and CDR2 FNYEAQ (reference sequence). The V end lost 2 bases, the J end lost 7 bases, and 8 bases lay between the germline ends. DNA of the CDR3: TGTGCCAGCAGCTTAAATACAGGTGAAAAACTGTTTTTT. It encodes CASSLNTGEKLFF.

The gene calls are TRBV2 and TRBJ2-1; 9 bases agree with TRBD1. Trimming removed 8 bases from V and 4 bases from J; junction bases left unmatched: 9. In germline, CDR1 is SNHLY, CDR2 FYNNEI. The CDR3 extends over 15 amino acids. CDR3 in amino acids: CASLTPGTGYNEQFF. CDR3 coding DNA: TGTGCCAGCCTTACCCCCGGGACAGGGTACAATGAGCAGTTCTTC.